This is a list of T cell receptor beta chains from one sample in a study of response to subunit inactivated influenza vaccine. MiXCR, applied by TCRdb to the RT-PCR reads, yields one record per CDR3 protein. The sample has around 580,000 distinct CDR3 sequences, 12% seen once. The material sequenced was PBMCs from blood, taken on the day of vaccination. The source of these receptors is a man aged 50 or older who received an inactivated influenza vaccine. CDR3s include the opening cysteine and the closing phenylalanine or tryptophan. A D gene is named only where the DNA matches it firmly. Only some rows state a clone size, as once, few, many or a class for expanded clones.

TGTGCCAGCAGTTTAGTGGGCAGTGGGCAGTACTTC	CASSLVGSGQYF	TRBV12-3/TRBV12-4	many	TRBJ2-5	.
TGTGCCACCAGTGCTGCTAGCGGGGGGCCGGATACGCAGTATTTT	CATSAASGGPDTQYF	TRBV24-1	.	TRBJ2-3	TRBD2
TGCAGTGCTAGAATGAAACGCTCTTTAGGGGGCTACACCTTC	CSARMKRSLGGYTF	TRBV20-1	few	TRBJ1-2	.
TGTGCCACCAGCAGAGAGAGGGCCCTGCTTGGGGAGACCCAGTACTTC	CATSRERALLGETQYF	TRBV15	many	TRBJ2-5	.
TGTGCCAGCAGTTTATCGCGACCGACCCTGTTACTTTATGGCTACACCTTC	CASSLSRPTLLLYGYTF	TRBV27	.	TRBJ1-2	.
TGCAGTGCCCCGGGGACCCCGGGCTTTTTACCGTACTTC	CSAPGTPGFLPYF	TRBV20-1	.	TRBJ2-5	.
TGTGCCAGCAGTACGCTAGCGGGGCTAATCTTAGCCAAAAACATTCAGTACTTC	CASSTLAGLILAKNIQYF	TRBV28	few	TRBJ2-4	TRBD2
TGTGCCAGCAGTACCGACAGGGTATGGGGAGATACGCAGTATTTT	CASSTDRVWGDTQYF	TRBV6-5	.	TRBJ2-3	TRBD1
TGTGCCATCAGTGAGCCTAGCGGGAGGACTTTCGATGAGCAGTTCTTC	CAISEPSGRTFDEQFF	TRBV10-3	.	TRBJ2-1	TRBD2
TGTGCCAGCAGTTTAACCGGTGGGCTAGTCAAGTACAATGAGCAGTTCTTC	CASSLTGGLVKYNEQFF	TRBV12-3/TRBV12-4	few	TRBJ2-1	.
TGTGCCAGCGCTACGGCAGCAACTAATGAAAAACTGTTTTTT	CASATAATNEKLFF	TRBV7-9	few	TRBJ1-4	.
TGTGCCAGCAGCTTAGAGGGGAAGACCCAGTACTTC	CASSLEGKTQYF	TRBV13	.	TRBJ2-5	.
TGCGCCAGCAGCCAAGATTTGACGATAGCGGGCAATCAGCCCCAGCATTTT	CASSQDLTIAGNQPQHF	TRBV4-3	few	TRBJ1-5	.
TGTGCCAGCAGCCAAGGCCCTAACTATCCCTACGAGCAGTACTTC	CASSQGPNYPYEQYF	TRBV3-1	.	TRBJ2-7	.
TGCAGTGCTAGAGCCTCGGGCGAGCAGTACTTC	CSARASGEQYF	TRBV20-1	.	TRBJ2-7	.
TGTGCCAGCAGCCCGACCAGGGGGGGGATTAACACCGGGGAGCTGTTTTTT	CASSPTRGGINTGELFF	TRBV11-2	few	TRBJ2-2	.
TGTGCCAGTAGTATGAGGACGTATAATCAGCCCCAGCATTTT	CASSMRTYNQPQHF	TRBV19	few	TRBJ1-5	.
TGCAGCGTTGAATACCGACTAGCGGACAATGAGCAGTTCTTC	CSVEYRLADNEQFF	TRBV29-1	.	TRBJ2-1	TRBD2
TGTGCCAGCAGCCGCAACGGGGGAGGTGGGGAGACCCAGTACTTC	CASSRNGGGGETQYF	TRBV7-2	few	TRBJ2-5	.
TGCAGCGGTGGGGCCCACACCGGGGAGCTGTTTTTT	CSGGAHTGELFF	TRBV29-1	few	TRBJ2-2	.
TGTGCCACCAGCGGGCTAGCAGATTACAATGAGCAGTTCTTC	CATSGLADYNEQFF	TRBV15	many	TRBJ2-1	.
TGCGCCAGCAGCCAAGGTGGAAGGGGTATCACTGAAGCTTTCTTT	CASSQGGRGITEAFF	TRBV4-3	few	TRBJ1-1	.
TGTGCCAGCAGTTATACAGGGCCAGATACGCAGTATTTT	CASSYTGPDTQYF	TRBV6-2/TRBV6-3	few	TRBJ2-3	.
TGTGCCAGCAGCCCCAAGCGCGGGAGCTCCTACGAGCAGTACTTC	CASSPKRGSSYEQYF	TRBV11-1	few	TRBJ2-7	TRBD2
TGCGCCAGCAGCCATGATACAGGAAGCAATCAGCCCCAGCATTTT	CASSHDTGSNQPQHF	TRBV4-3	.	TRBJ1-5	.
TGCAGTGCTAGATTGCGACAGGGGGATGAAAAACTGTTTTTT	CSARLRQGDEKLFF	TRBV20-1	many	TRBJ1-4	TRBD1
TGTGCCAGCAGCCAGGTGGCGGGGGTCGGTCAGCCCCAGCATTTT	CASSQVAGVGQPQHF	TRBV7-2	.	TRBJ1-5	.
TGTGCCAGCAGCTCCCAGACTTCGAGCGGGGCCTACGAGCAGTACTTC	CASSSQTSSGAYEQYF	TRBV7-8	.	TRBJ2-7	TRBD2
TGTGCCAGCAGTGCCAAGGCGGGGGCGACTGAAGCTTTCTTT	CASSAKAGATEAFF	TRBV12-3/TRBV12-4	few	TRBJ1-1	.
TGCAGTGCTAGAGATCCGAGGGTCGCGGGGTCGAGCACAGATACGCAGTATTTT	CSARDPRVAGSSTDTQYF	TRBV20-1	.	TRBJ2-3	.
TGTGCCACCCGGACGGCAAAGGACACTGAAGCTTTCTTT	CATRTAKDTEAFF	TRBV10-3	few	TRBJ1-1	.
TGCAGCGTTGTTGGGCAGAACAATGAGCAGTTCTTC	CSVVGQNNEQFF	TRBV29-1	many	TRBJ2-1	.
TGTGCCAGCTCACCGGGACAGGGACTAGCGGGAGCGGACGAGCAGTACTTC	CASSPGQGLAGADEQYF	TRBV18	.	TRBJ2-7	TRBD2
TGTGCCAGCAGCCCAATAGAGGGAGTGGCAGAGACCCAGTACTTC	CASSPIEGVAETQYF	TRBV3-1	.	TRBJ2-5	.
TGTGCCAGCAGCCAACAAGGGTTCTACAATGAGCAGTTCTTC	CASSQQGFYNEQFF	TRBV14	.	TRBJ2-1	.
TGTGCCAGCAGTTTAGATAAGGTCTCTACCGGGGAGCTGTTTTTT	CASSLDKVSTGELFF	TRBV12-3/TRBV12-4	many	TRBJ2-2	.
TGTGCCAGCAGCTTATCTCACGGTCGCCCAGGACAGGAGGGTGGCGGGAGGGCCGAGCAGTACTTC	CASSLSHGRPGQEGGGRAEQYF	TRBV7-2	few	TRBJ2-7	TRBD2
TGCGCCAGCAGCACGTATGAGAATGAGCAGTTCTTC	CASSTYENEQFF	TRBV5-1	many	TRBJ2-1	.
TGTGCCAGCGGGAGGGGCGATACGCAGTATTTT	CASGRGDTQYF	TRBV28	few	TRBJ2-3	TRBD2
TGCGCCAGCAGCCGAGAAAGAGTAGGGCCCGGTTCACCCCTCCACTTT	CASSRERVGPGSPLHF	TRBV5-1	few	TRBJ1-6	.
TGCAGCGCTCGGGACTCCTGGAGGACAGATACGCAGTATTTT	CSARDSWRTDTQYF	TRBV29-1	few	TRBJ2-3	.
TGTGCCAGCTCACCCGCACTAGCGGGAGGGCCGGATACGCAGTATTTT	CASSPALAGGPDTQYF	TRBV18	.	TRBJ2-3	TRBD2
TGCAGCGCACGGGAAGGGGCGGCCTACGAGCAGTACTTC	CSAREGAAYEQYF	TRBV29-1	few	TRBJ2-7	.
TGCAGCGTTGAAATGCAGGGGACTCCTCACTACGAGCAGTACTTC	CSVEMQGTPHYEQYF	TRBV29-1	many	TRBJ2-7	.
TGTGCCAGCAGATCAAGATTTCAAGAGACCCAGTACTTC	CASRSRFQETQYF	TRBV7-2	.	TRBJ2-5	.
TGCAGTGCTAGAGTCCCTAGCGGGGGGTTCGATGAGCAGTTCTTC	CSARVPSGGFDEQFF	TRBV20-1	.	TRBJ2-1	TRBD2
TGTGCCAGCAGCTTGTCGGGACATGGGGGCAATCAGCCCCAGCATTTT	CASSLSGHGGNQPQHF	TRBV7-6	few	TRBJ1-5	.
TGTGCCAGCAGGCGGGGGCAGGGAGGTAGTGAGCAGTTCTTC	CASRRGQGGSEQFF	TRBV7-2	few	TRBJ2-1	.
TGCGCCAGCAGCTTGCGGGGGCGTGGGGCTGAAGCTTTCTTT	CASSLRGRGAEAFF	TRBV5-1	many	TRBJ1-1	.
TGCGCCAGCAGCCACTTCGGGGGAAGCTCCTACAATGAGCAGTTCTTC	CASSHFGGSSYNEQFF	TRBV4-3	.	TRBJ2-1	.
TGTGCCAGCAGTGAGACGGCGGGGGGCTATCAGCCCCAGCATTTT	CASSETAGGYQPQHF	TRBV6-4	few	TRBJ1-5	.
TGTGCCACCAGCCGGGCCCTTGGGGAGACCCAGTACTTC	CATSRALGETQYF	TRBV15	once	TRBJ2-5	.
TGTGCCTGGAGTGTACTCAGGTCTCATGGCTACACCTTC	CAWSVLRSHGYTF	TRBV30	.	TRBJ1-2	.
TGTGCCAGCAGCCAAGATGTAGCGGGAGGGCCCCACGAGCAGTACTTC	CASSQDVAGGPHEQYF	TRBV4-2	.	TRBJ2-7	TRBD2
TGCAGTGCTAGAGATCTGAGGACAGGGGACTACGAGCAGTACTTC	CSARDLRTGDYEQYF	TRBV20-1	few	TRBJ2-7	TRBD1
TGTGCCAGCAGCGTATGGCCATACAATGAGCAGTTCTTC	CASSVWPYNEQFF	TRBV9	many	TRBJ2-1	.